This T cell receptor (beta chain) emerged from a study of blood T cell repertoires in COVID-19. The germline V gene encodes CDR1 SEHNR and CDR2 FQNEAQ (reference sequence). This CDR3 region has 12 residues. V was clipped by 4 bases and J by 5 bases, with 9 bases between them. This clone came up a few times. The repertoire was sequenced with immunoSEQ multiplex PCR; TCRdb's copy has only in-frame clones and lacks some. The sample consists of 350,000 to 400,000 clones, more than 75% of them appearing once. Sequencing used PBMCs or T cells enriched from blood (not recorded which). The chain links TRBV7-9 to TRBJ2-7, with a weak D call TRBD2 (6 bases). This receptor was obtained from a man aged 40-50 years in a cohort exposed to, infected with or recovered from COVID-19 (not recorded which). The CDR3 DNA reads TGTGCCAGCAGCTACCCGGGGGACGAGCAGTACTTC. Its translation is CASSYPGDEQYF.